The clone carrying this T cell receptor (beta chain) was seen at least ten times. Its target is not known. Axillary draining lymph nodes of breast cancer patients supplied the node samples. TCRdb recomputed calls from the multiplex PCR reads with MiXCR, one row per CDR3 protein. Of 270,000 or so distinct CDR3 sequences listed, over 25% are singletons. The sample originates from a study of breast tumors, draining lymph nodes, adjacent tissues. General observations from the study: Findings are consistent with lymph node origin and intratumoral expansion of most tumor T cells. Compared with basal-like, luminal-like tumors shared significantly more repertoire with nontumor tissue. Tumor TCR diversity was below lymph nodes but above nontumor tissue. The lymph node origin of tumor T cells was framed as consistent with a hypothesis, not demonstrated.

The source material was axillary lymph node tissue. This clonotype was sampled from a female donor with breast cancer. Some clones in this sample may be carry-over from other donors' samples.

CDR3 nucleotides: TGTGCCATCAGAGATGGGACTAGCGGCCCAAGCTACAATGAGCAGTTCTTC. Translating it yields CAIRDGTSGPSYNEQFF. The chain recombines TRBV10-3 with TRBJ2-1; 11 bases are shared with TRBD2. Germline CDR1 ENHRY, CDR2 SYGVKD. V gave up 6 bases and J gave up 3 bases; unmatched junction bases: 10. This CDR3 is 17 amino acids long.